A single sample is the source of the 9 T cell receptor beta chains below, sequenced in a study of beta chain features in type 1 diabetes. All of the isolated RNA was reverse transcribed, so expressed TCRB transcripts were sequenced. Only in-frame clones appear in the TCRdb table, and some are missing; sequencing was by immunoSEQ multiplex PCR. Of 450,000 to 550,000 clones in the sample, around 30% were seen once. Sequences were obtained from naive CD4+ T cells from blood. All receptors derive from a man aged 18-30 years in good health.

The sample holds one count of this clone. This chain links TRBV30 with TRBJ1-5, with 8 positions matching TRBD1. This CDR3 region has 14 residues. V lost 3 bases to trimming and J lost 7 bases; unmatched junction nucleotides: 8. Germline loops: CDR1 GTSNPN, CDR2 SVGIG (reference sequence). CDR3 sequence reads: CAWSPDRGEQPQHF. In nucleotides, the CDR3 is TGTGCCTGGAGCCCTGACAGGGGAGAACAGCCCCAGCATTTT.

The table lists this clone with a few counts. The CDR3 is CSANGLAGGPGELFF. The CDR3 DNA follows: TGCAGCGCGAACGGACTAGCGGGAGGGCCCGGGGAGCTGTTTTTT. V gene TRBV29-1 combines with J gene TRBJ2-2, with 15 bases lining up with TRBD2. Unmatched junction bases numbered 6, after V lost 7 bases and J lost 6 bases. CDR3 length: 15 residues. Per the germline V gene, CDR1 is SQVTM and CDR2 is ANQGSEA.

This chain links TRBV4-3 with TRBJ2-5; D tentatively reads TRBD1 or TRBD2 (6 bases each). This CDR3 spans 14 amino acids. V was pared by 8 bases and J by 5 bases, with 18 bases between. Germline V CDR1 and CDR2: LGHNA, YSLEER. This CDR3 reads CASSFEGGAETQYF. The CDR3 region has the DNA TGCGCCAGCTCCTTCGAGGGGGGCGCGGAGACCCAGTACTTC.

This clone occurred a few times. The chain has TRBV27 and TRBJ2-3, with D uncertain. Trimming left V 6 bases short and J 1 base short, with 11 bases between. Germline loops: CDR1 MNHEY, CDR2 SMNVEV (reference sequence). The CDR3 totals 14 residues. CDR3 nucleotides: TGTGCCAGCAGAAGACCGGCAGGCACAGATACGCAGTATTTT. Translated: CASRRPAGTDTQYF.

The chain employs TRBV7-9 and TRBJ1-1; TRBD1 matches at 9 bases. CDR1 SEHNR and CDR2 FQNEAQ come from the germline V gene (reference sequence). V was pared by 5 bases and J by 8 bases, with 3 bases of the junction left unmatched. The CDR3 is made up of 12 amino acids. This chain's CDR3 is CASSPGTGEAFF. The CDR3 DNA sequence: TGTGCCAGCAGCCCTGGGACAGGGGAAGCTTTCTTT.

The chain carries TRBV14 and TRBJ2-3, with 7 bases lining up with TRBD2. Germline assignment: CDR1 SGHDN and CDR2 FVKESK. The trim removed 11 bases at V and 0 bases at J, leaving 8 bases unmatched. The CDR3 has 14 amino acids. CDR3 DNA sequence: TGTGCCTCAGAGGCTAGCGGCAGCACAGATACGCAGTATTTT. Protein: CASEASGSTDTQYF.

V usage is TRBV9 and J usage is TRBJ2-7, with 7 positions matching TRBD1. The germline CDR1 and CDR2 sequences are SGDLS and YYNGEE. J lost 3 bases, V lost 4 bases, and 7 bases had no gene match. This CDR3 contains 14 residues. CDR3: CASSPRDRSYEQYF. CDR3 bases: TGTGCCAGCAGCCCTCGGGACAGAAGCTACGAGCAGTACTTC.

Note on this clone: One junction end disagrees with the germline gene, perhaps due to a read error. The chain links TRBV30 to TRBJ1-1; no clear D gene. Germline V CDR1 and CDR2: GTSNPN, SVGIG (reference sequence). This CDR3 spans 13 amino acids. In nucleotides, the CDR3 is TGTGCCTGGAGTTCCGGAGCGAACGCTGAAGCTTTCTTT. Protein product: CAWSSGANAEAFF.

Turning to this clone: The same CDR3 is also encoded by other DNA sequences in this sample. The gene calls are TRBV30 and TRBJ2-7; D ambiguous. V lost 3 bases and J 4 bases, leaving 7 bases between the germline ends. The CDR3 contains 11 residues. From germline, CDR1 is GTSNPN and CDR2 SVGIG (reference sequence). CDR3 sequence reads: CAWRGGYEQYF. CDR3 bases: TGTGCCTGGAGAGGCGGATACGAGCAGTACTTC.